This entry describes one T cell receptor beta chain. The germline gives CDR1 SGHRS, CDR2 YFSETQ. V dropped 6 bases and J dropped 6 bases, with 24 bases sitting between them. This CDR3 contains 16 residues. This sample was taken from a study of blood T cell repertoires in COVID-19. The overall study: The study drew acute and convalescent COVID-19 samples from the United States, Italy and Spain.

Authors' analysis steps: Reference gene primer amplification in the assay estimated nucleated cell counts. Measured with immunoSEQ multiplex PCR; TCRdb has only the in-frame clones, and not every one. V, J and clone size are those of that table, while D and trimming were read from the DNA. This table holds about 190,000 clones, roughly 89% found once. Specimen: peripheral blood. The TCR comes from a woman between 65 and 79 years old with COVID-19, enrolled during active disease. The chain recombines TRBV5-1 with TRBJ2-5; D perhaps matches TRBD2 (6 bases). The CDR3 DNA reads TGCGCCAGCACCATGCCCCGGGCGGCAGGAGGGAAGACCCAGTACTTC. It encodes CASTMPRAAGGKTQYF.